The clone carrying this T cell receptor (beta chain) appeared a few times. What it binds is unknown. This sample is part of a study of T-cell reconstitution after alpha-beta-depleted transplantation in children. General study points: Diversity and T-cell counts at one year after transplant derived mostly from new T cells.

The CDR3 extends over 12 amino acids. Per the germline V gene, CDR1 is DFQATT and CDR2 is SNEGSKA (reference sequence). Deletions cut 2 bases from V and 3 bases from J, with 7 bases between. Using unique molecular identifiers, the investigators prepared the TCRbeta library. TCRdb re-analysed the PCR reads in MiXCR, keeping a single row per CDR3 protein. Of approximately 250,000 distinct CDR3 sequences in the sample, about a quarter are singletons; the top ten hold roughly 2.6%. This rearrangement joins TRBV20-1 to TRBJ1-1; D is ambiguous. Sequenced material: PBMCs, taken before TCRalphabeta/CD19-depleted stem cell transplant. The TCR was taken from a girl aged 2-10 years with Fanconi anemia, due to receive a stem cell transplant. The CDR3 protein is CSARFIDTEAFF. DNA for the CDR3: TGCAGTGCTAGATTTATTGACACTGAAGCTTTCTTT.